The clone carrying this T cell receptor beta chain was observed a few times. What it binds is unknown. This sample stems from a study of identical twins. Regarding the study as a whole: Modelling approaches yielded underestimates of out-of-frame TCR alpha sharing between monozygotic twins. Analyses of zero insertions could, in part, be confounded by invariant MAIT and iNKT cells. Memory repertoires lacked the insertion deficit that abundant cord blood beta clonotypes showed.

Trimming shortened V by 6 bases and J by 7 bases, and 19 bases separated the two germline ends. The CDR3 loop spans 14 amino acids. Germline V gives CDR1 DFQATT, CDR2 SNEGSKA (reference sequence). Unique molecular identifiers were present on the cDNA, and a universal primer site came from template switching. Each CDR3 protein is one row after TCRdb ran MiXCR on the 5' RACE reads. The sample gives approximately 1.8 million distinct CDR3 sequences, roughly a third of which show up once; over 0.25% is in the top ten. The receptor was isolated from a newborn girl in good health. This rearrangement joins TRBV20-1 to TRBJ2-1, with a tentative D call TRBD2 (6 bases). Sequences were obtained from cord blood. CDR3 region: CSAPVGRLGNEQFF. The CDR3 region has the DNA TGCAGTGCCCCGGTGGGGAGGTTGGGGAATGAGCAGTTCTTC.